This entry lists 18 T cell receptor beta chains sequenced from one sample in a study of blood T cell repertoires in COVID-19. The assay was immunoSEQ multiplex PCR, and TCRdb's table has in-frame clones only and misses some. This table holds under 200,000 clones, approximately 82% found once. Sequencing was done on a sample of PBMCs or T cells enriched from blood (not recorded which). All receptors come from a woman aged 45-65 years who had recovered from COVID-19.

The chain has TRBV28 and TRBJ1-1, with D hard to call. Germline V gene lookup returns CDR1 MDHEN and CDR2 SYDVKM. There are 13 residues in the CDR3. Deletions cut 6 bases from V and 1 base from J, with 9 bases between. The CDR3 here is CASRNHGNTEAFF. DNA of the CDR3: TGTGCCAGCAGAAATCACGGGAACACTGAAGCTTTCTTT.

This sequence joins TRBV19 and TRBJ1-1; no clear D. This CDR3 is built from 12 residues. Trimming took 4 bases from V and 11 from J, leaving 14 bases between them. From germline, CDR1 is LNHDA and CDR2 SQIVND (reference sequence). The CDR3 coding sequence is TGTGCCAGTAGTACCAACCCCCGGGAGGCTTTCTTT. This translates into CASSTNPREAFF.

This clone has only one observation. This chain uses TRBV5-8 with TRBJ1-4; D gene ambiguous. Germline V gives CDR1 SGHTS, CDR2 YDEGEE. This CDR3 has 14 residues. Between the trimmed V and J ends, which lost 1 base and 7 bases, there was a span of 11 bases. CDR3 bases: TGTGCCAGCAGCTTGCCACCAATCGGTGAAAAACTGTTTTTT. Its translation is CASSLPPIGEKLFF.

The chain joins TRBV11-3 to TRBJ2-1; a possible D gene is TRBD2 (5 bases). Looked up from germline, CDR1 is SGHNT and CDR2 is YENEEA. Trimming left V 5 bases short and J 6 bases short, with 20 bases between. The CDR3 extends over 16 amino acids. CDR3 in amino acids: CASSPMEVVSFNEQFF. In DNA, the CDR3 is TGTGCCAGCAGCCCGATGGAGGTGGTGTCGTTCAATGAGCAGTTCTTC.

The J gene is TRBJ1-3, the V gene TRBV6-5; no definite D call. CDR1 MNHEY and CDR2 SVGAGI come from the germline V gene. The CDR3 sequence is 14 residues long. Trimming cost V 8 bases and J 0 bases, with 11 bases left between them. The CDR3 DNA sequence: TGTGCCAGCGACTTATTCTACTCTGGAAACACCATATATTTT. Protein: CASDLFYSGNTIYF.

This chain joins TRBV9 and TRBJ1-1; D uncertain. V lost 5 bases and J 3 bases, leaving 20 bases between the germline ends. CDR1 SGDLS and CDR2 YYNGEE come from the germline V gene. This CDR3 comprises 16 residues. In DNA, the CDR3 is TGTGCCAGCAGACTCAGAGGCTTGCCGGGGTACACTGAAGCTTTCTTT. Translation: CASRLRGLPGYTEAFF.

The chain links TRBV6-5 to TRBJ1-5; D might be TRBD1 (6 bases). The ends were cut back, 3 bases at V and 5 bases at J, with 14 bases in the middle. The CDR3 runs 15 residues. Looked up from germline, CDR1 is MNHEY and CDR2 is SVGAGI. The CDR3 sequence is CASSYQGHPDQPQHF. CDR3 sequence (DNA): TGTGCCAGCAGTTATCAGGGACACCCCGATCAGCCCCAGCATTTT.

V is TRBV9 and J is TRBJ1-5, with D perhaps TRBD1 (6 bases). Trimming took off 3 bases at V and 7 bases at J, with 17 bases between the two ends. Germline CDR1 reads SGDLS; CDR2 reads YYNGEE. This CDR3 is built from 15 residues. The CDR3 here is CASSATGTHGQPQHF. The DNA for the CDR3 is TGTGCCAGCAGCGCCACCGGGACACATGGGCAGCCCCAGCATTTT.

The CDR3 DNA follows: TGTGCCAGCAGCCCCTCCTTGGGGACAGGGCACTATGGCTACACCTTC. It codes for CASSPSLGTGHYGYTF. This rearrangement joins TRBV6-4 to TRBJ1-2; 9 bases are a match to TRBD1. Germline V gene sequence: CDR1 MRHNA, CDR2 SNTAGT. V lost 6 bases, J lost 3 bases, and 11 bases stayed unmatched. The CDR3 loop spans 16 amino acids.

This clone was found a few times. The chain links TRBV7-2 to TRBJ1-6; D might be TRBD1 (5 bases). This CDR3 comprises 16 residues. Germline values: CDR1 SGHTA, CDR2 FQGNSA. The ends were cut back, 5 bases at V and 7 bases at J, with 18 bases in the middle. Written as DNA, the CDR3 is TGTGCCAGCAGCCCTGACAGCTCGATGCGGAATTCACCCCTCCACTTT. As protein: CASSPDSSMRNSPLHF.

Here the CDR3 reads CASSGRGAPNTGELFF. The CDR3 DNA reads TGCGCCAGCAGCGGCCGGGGGGCACCGAACACCGGGGAGCTGTTTTTT. The chain uses TRBV5-1 and TRBJ2-2, with D possibly matching TRBD2 (7 bases). The CDR3 covers 16 residues. V lost 4 bases and J 0 bases, leaving 13 bases between the germline ends. In germline, CDR1 is SGHRS, CDR2 YFSETQ. The complete variable domain, with remaining parts taken from reference TRBV5-1 and TRBJ2-2, reads KAGVTQTPRYLIKTRGQQVTLSCSPISGHRSVSWYQQTPGQGLQFLFEYFSETQRNKGNFPGRFSGRQFSNSRSEMNVSTLELGDSALYLCASSGRGAPNTGELFFGEGSRLTVL.

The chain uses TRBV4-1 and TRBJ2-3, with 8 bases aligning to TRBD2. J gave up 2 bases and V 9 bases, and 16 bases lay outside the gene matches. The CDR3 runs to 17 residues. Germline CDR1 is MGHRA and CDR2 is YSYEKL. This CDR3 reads CASNFEERGFLTDTQYF. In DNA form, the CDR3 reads TGCGCCAGTAACTTTGAGGAGCGGGGGTTTCTCACAGATACGCAGTATTTT.

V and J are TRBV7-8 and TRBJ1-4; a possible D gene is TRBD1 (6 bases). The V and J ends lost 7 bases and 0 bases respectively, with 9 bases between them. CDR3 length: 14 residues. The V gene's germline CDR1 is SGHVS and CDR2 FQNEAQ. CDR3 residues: CASTDSATNEKLFF. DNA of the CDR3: TGTGCCAGCACGGACAGTGCAACTAATGAAAAACTGTTTTTT. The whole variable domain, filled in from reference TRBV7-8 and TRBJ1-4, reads GAGVSQSPRYKVAKRGQDVALRCDPISGHVSLFWYQQALGQGPEFLTYFQNEAQLDKSGLPSDRFFAERPEGSVSTLKIQRTQQEDSAVYLCASTDSATNEKLFFGSGTQLSVL.

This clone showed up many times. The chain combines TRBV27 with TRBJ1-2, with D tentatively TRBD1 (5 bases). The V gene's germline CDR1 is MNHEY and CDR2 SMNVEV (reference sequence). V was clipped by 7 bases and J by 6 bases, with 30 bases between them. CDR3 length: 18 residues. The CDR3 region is CASTNIGAGPPKNDGYTF. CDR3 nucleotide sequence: TGTGCCAGCACCAACATTGGGGCAGGTCCACCCAAGAACGATGGCTACACCTTC.

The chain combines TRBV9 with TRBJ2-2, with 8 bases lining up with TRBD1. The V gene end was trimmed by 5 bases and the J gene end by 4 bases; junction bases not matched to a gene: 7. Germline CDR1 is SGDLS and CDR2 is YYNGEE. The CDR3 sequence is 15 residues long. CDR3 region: CASSTRQGSTGELFF. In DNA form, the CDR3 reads TGTGCCAGCAGTACCCGACAGGGGAGCACCGGGGAGCTGTTTTTT.

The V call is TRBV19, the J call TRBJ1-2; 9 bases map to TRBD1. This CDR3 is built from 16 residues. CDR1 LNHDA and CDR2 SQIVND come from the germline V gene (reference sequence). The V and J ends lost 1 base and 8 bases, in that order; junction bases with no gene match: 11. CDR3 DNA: TGTGCCAGTAGTATAGCCCTAGGGACAGGGTTCAAGGGCTACACCTTC. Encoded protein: CASSIALGTGFKGYTF.

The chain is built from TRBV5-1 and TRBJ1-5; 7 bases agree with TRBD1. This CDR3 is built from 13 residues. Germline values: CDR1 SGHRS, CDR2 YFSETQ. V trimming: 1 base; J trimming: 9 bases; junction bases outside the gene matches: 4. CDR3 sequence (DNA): TGCGCCAGCAGCTTGACAGGGGTCCCGCCCCAGCATTTT. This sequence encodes CASSLTGVPPQHF. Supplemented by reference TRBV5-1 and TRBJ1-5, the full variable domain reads KAGVTQTPRYLIKTRGQQVTLSCSPISGHRSVSWYQQTPGQGLQFLFEYFSETQRNKGNFPGRFSGRQFSNSRSEMNVSTLELGDSALYLCASSLTGVPPQHFGDGTRLSIL.

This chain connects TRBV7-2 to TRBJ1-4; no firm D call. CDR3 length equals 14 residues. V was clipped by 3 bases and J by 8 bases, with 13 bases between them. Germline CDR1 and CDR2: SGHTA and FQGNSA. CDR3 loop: CASSFKGGGEKLFF. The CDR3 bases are TGTGCCAGCAGCTTTAAGGGAGGAGGGGAAAAACTGTTTTTT.